Listed below are T cell receptor beta chains from one sample, sequenced in a study of breast tumors, draining lymph nodes, adjacent tissues. TCRdb ran MiXCR on the multiplex PCR reads and lists one entry per CDR3 protein. The profile shows some 170,000 distinct CDR3 sequences, about 34% of them singletons. Sequencing used axillary lymph node tissue. Receptors originate from a female donor with breast cancer. Some clones in this sample may be carry-over from other donors' samples. Both conserved end residues are part of each CDR3. Fields, in order: D gene, V gene, J gene, clone size, CDR3 protein, CDR3 DNA. The D gene is left open where the match is weak. Rows give clone size only sometimes, using once, few, many, or a class for an expanded clone.

D: TRBD1
V: TRBV5-6
J: TRBJ1-5
size: NA
CDR3: CASSLYDRVQPQHF
DNA: TGTGCCAGCAGCTTGTACGACAGGGTACAGCCCCAGCATTTT

D: TRBD2
V: TRBV14
J: TRBJ2-3
size: NA
CDR3: CASSQRGLAGITDTRYF
DNA: TGTGCCAGCAGCCAAAGAGGGCTAGCGGGAATCACAGATACGCGGTATTTT

D: NA
V: TRBV20-1
J: TRBJ1-2
size: NA
CDR3: CSARDSTPRIRGYTF
DNA: TGCAGTGCTAGAGATTCAACGCCCCGCATTCGGGGCTACACCTTC

D: NA
V: TRBV7-8
J: TRBJ2-5
size: NA
CDR3: CASSSGTYNLFLETQYF
DNA: TGTGCCAGCAGCTCAGGTACCTACAACCTTTTTCTGGAGACCCAGTACTTC

D: TRBD1
V: TRBV6-5
J: TRBJ1-5
size: few
CDR3: CASRLTGGRPQHF
DNA: TGTGCCAGCAGATTGACAGGGGGCCGGCCCCAGCATTTT

D: NA
V: TRBV28
J: TRBJ2-4
size: NA
CDR3: CASTSRGGENIQYF
DNA: TGTGCCAGCACCTCGAGGGGCGGAGAAAACATTCAGTACTTC

D: NA
V: TRBV10-2
J: TRBJ2-3
size: many
CDR3: CASSGRTDTDTQYF
DNA: TGCGCCAGCAGTGGTAGGACAGACACAGATACGCAGTATTTT

D: NA
V: TRBV4-1
J: TRBJ2-1
size: many
CDR3: CASSTDSYNEQFF
DNA: TGCGCCAGCAGCACGGACTCCTACAATGAGCAGTTCTTC

D: NA
V: TRBV7-3
J: TRBJ2-2
size: once
CDR3: CASSDIGTLNTGEPFF
DNA: TGTGCCAGCAGCGATATCGGAACTCTGAACACCGGGGAGCCGTTTTTT

D: TRBD2
V: TRBV19
J: TRBJ2-5
size: NA
CDR3: CASSISGRETQYF
DNA: TGTGCCAGTAGTATCAGCGGGAGAGAGACCCAGTACTTC

D: TRBD2
V: TRBV6-2/TRBV6-3
J: TRBJ2-1
size: few
CDR3: CASSYGAGVGDEQFF
DNA: TGTGCCAGCAGTTACGGAGCGGGAGTAGGGGATGAGCAGTTCTTC

D: NA
V: TRBV10-1
J: TRBJ2-4
size: NA
CDR3: CVIGGHIQYF
DNA: TGCGTCATTGGGGGGCACATTCAGTACTTC

D: TRBD1
V: TRBV12-3/TRBV12-4
J: TRBJ1-6
size: many
CDR3: CASSLTQGNSPLHF
DNA: TGTGCCAGCAGTTTGACACAGGGGAATTCACCCCTCCACTTT

D: TRBD2
V: TRBV20-1
J: TRBJ2-7
size: NA
CDR3: CSGVPTSGGVLREQYF
DNA: TGCAGTGGAGTCCCGACTAGCGGGGGTGTCCTAAGGGAGCAGTACTTC

D: TRBD1
V: TRBV25-1
J: TRBJ1-4
size: once
CDR3: CARDPRGQGSTNEKLFF
DNA: TGTGCTAGAGATCCTCGGGGACAGGGCTCAACTAATGAAAAACTGTTTTTT

D: NA
V: TRBV19
J: TRBJ1-1
size: NA
CDR3: CASRSSILARGTEAFF
DNA: TGTGCCAGTAGATCGAGTATCTTGGCCCGGGGGACTGAAGCTTTCTTT

D: NA
V: TRBV2
J: TRBJ2-3
size: NA
CDR3: CARGLVTGSTDTQYF
DNA: TGTGCCAGGGGCCTAGTGACCGGTAGCACAGATACGCAGTATTTT

D: NA
V: TRBV6-4
J: TRBJ2-1
size: NA
CDR3: CASKGPPFWRQFF
DNA: TGTGCCAGCAAAGGACCCCCTTTTTGGCGTCAGTTCTTC

D: TRBD1
V: TRBV6-6
J: TRBJ1-5
size: NA
CDR3: CASSTDRGGNQPQHF
DNA: TGTGCCAGCAGTACTGACAGGGGCGGCAATCAGCCCCAGCATTTT

D: TRBD1
V: TRBV28
J: TRBJ1-3
size: few
CDR3: CASSSRQGAQGNSGNTIYF
DNA: TGTGCCAGCAGCTCAAGACAGGGGGCGCAGGGGAACTCTGGAAACACCATATATTTT

D: NA
V: TRBV4-1
J: TRBJ2-7
size: many
CDR3: CASSQDGREQYF
DNA: TGCGCCAGCAGCCAAGACGGACGCGAGCAGTACTTC

D: NA
V: TRBV19
J: TRBJ1-1
size: NA
CDR3: CASSMSRGTEAFF
DNA: TGTGCCAGTAGTATGTCACGGGGGACTGAAGCTTTCTTT

D: NA
V: TRBV5-1
J: TRBJ2-1
size: many
CDR3: CASSSWLGNEQFF
DNA: TGCGCCAGCAGCTCATGGCTTGGTAATGAGCAGTTCTTC

D: TRBD1
V: TRBV6-2/TRBV6-3
J: TRBJ2-7
size: many
CDR3: CACTQGQNQYEQYF
DNA: TGTGCCTGTACCCAGGGACAGAATCAATACGAGCAGTACTTC

D: NA
V: TRBV30
J: TRBJ2-2
size: NA
CDR3: CAWRKRQPATGELFF
DNA: TGTGCCTGGAGGAAACGGCAGCCGGCCACCGGGGAGCTGTTTTTT

D: TRBD2
V: TRBV12-3/TRBV12-4
J: TRBJ2-1
size: many
CDR3: CASSDLAGVPGGDEQFF
DNA: TGTGCCAGCAGCGATTTAGCGGGGGTACCGGGGGGCGATGAGCAGTTCTTC

D: NA
V: TRBV12-3/TRBV12-4
J: TRBJ1-4
size: NA
CDR3: CASSLTGAVLFF
DNA: TGTGCCAGCAGCTTAACGGGGGCCGTCCTGTTTTTT

D: NA
V: TRBV6-6
J: TRBJ1-2
size: NA
CDR3: CASSYGGGGYTF
DNA: TGTGCCAGCAGTTACGGCGGAGGGGGCTACACCTTC